This TCR beta chain originates from a study of vaccination effects on CD4 cells after COVID-19. General study findings and limits: There were few convalescent patients in the study and no early post-infection timepoints. Infection- and vaccine-induced clones contracted markedly late after vaccination.

On this clone itself: What it binds is not known.

When about ten days of culture had elapsed, CD4+ T cells were isolated. BNT162b2 vaccine or mRNA-1273 vaccine was given to participants in two doses. Among the vaccine recipients, none had a prior SARS-CoV-2 infection, and nucleocapsid antibodies were negative. At days 3 and 7, half of the medium was exchanged for IL-2 medium. V was clipped by 2 bases and J by 3 bases, with 14 bases between them. CDR3 size: 15 residues. Looked up from germline, CDR1 is SGHRS and CDR2 is YFSETQ. Repertoires were generated with immunoSEQ multiplex PCR, while TCRdb's copy carries only in-frame clones and drops some. The sample records tens of thousands of clones, 74% being singletons.

The V gene is TRBV5-1, the J gene TRBJ1-2, with D perhaps TRBD1 (5 bases). This specimen consisted of CD4+ T cells from PBMCs cultured without peptide, obtained after COVID-19 vaccination. The TCR originated in a human donor who received a COVID-19 vaccine. The CDR3 loop is CASSFQLPGDYGYTF. In DNA, the CDR3 is TGCGCCAGCAGCTTTCAACTCCCGGGGGACTATGGCTACACCTTC.